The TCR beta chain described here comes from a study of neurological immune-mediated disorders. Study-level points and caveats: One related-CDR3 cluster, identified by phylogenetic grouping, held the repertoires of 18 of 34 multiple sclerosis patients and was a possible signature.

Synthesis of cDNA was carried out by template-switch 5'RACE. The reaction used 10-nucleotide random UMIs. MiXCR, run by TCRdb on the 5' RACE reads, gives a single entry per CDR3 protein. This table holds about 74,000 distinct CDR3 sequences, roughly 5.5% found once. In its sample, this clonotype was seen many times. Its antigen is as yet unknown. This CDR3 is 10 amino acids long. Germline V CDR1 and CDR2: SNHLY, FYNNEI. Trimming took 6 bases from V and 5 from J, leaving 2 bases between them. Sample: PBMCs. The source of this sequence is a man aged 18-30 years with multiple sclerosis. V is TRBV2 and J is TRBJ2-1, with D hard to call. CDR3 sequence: CASRDNEQFF. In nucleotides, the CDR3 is TGTGCCAGCAGGGACAATGAGCAGTTCTTC.